This section outlines one TCR beta chain sequence together with its context. What it recognizes is unknown. As to treatment: oral pan-JAK inhibitor, 5-10 mg twice daily. It was from alopecia areata patients that lesional scalp punch biopsies and peripheral blood were collected. PBMC-derived CD4+ and CD8+ T cells were sorted. The CDR3 totals 13 residues. The germline V gene encodes CDR1 GTSNPN and CDR2 SVGIG (reference sequence). Between the trimmed V and J ends, which lost 2 bases and 4 bases, there was a span of 11 bases. This sample is part of a study of CD8+ T cells in alopecia areata. Extracted RNA was reverse transcribed into cDNA, the sequencing template. TCRdb's copy holds only in-frame clones and misses some; the assay was immunoSEQ multiplex PCR. The table has roughly 120,000 clones, approximately 53% seen once. Broader study findings: Uncertainty remains about how baseline CD8+ expansion links to response, with one nonresponder. Among the cells sequenced in scalp samples are also the resident alphabeta T cells of normal skin.

Sequenced material: CD4+ T cells sorted from blood, taken at week 4, from a patient treated with tofacitinib. J is TRBJ1-1 and V is TRBV30; TRBD1 might be the D (5 bases). The TCR was taken from a human donor with alopecia areata. Written as DNA, the CDR3 is TGTGCCTGGAGTTCGGGGGTCGGCACTGAAGCTTTCTTT. It specifies CAWSSGVGTEAFF.